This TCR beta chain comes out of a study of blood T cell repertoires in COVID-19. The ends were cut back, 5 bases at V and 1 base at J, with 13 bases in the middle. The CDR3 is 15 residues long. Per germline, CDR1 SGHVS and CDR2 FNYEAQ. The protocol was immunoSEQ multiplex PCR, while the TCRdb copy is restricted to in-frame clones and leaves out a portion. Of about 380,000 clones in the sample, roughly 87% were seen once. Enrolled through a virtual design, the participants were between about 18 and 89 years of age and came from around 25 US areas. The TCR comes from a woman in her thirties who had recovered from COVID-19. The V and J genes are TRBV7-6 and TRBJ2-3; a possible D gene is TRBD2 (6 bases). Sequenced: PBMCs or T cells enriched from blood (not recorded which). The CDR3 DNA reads TGTGCCAGCAGCCTCACGGGACTGGGCACAGATACGCAGTATTTT. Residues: CASSLTGLGTDTQYF.